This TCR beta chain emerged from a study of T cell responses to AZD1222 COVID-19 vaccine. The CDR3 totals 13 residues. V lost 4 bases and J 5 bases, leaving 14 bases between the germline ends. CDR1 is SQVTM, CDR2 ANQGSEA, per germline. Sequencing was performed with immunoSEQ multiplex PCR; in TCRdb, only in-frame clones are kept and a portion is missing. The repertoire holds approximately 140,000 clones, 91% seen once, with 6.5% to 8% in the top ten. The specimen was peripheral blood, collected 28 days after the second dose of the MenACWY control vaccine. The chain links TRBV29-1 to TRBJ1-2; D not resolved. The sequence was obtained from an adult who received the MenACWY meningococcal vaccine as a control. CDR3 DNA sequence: TGCAGCGTTGGAAGTGAGATAGTATATGGCTACACCTTC. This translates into CSVGSEIVYGYTF.